This T cell receptor beta chain is drawn from a study of cytomegalovirus exposure and HLA in healthy donors. Study observations and caveats: Several of the most significant clusters appeared, in a later analysis, to be linked to common viral pathogens.

Germline CDR1 reads SEHNR; CDR2 reads FQNEAQ (reference sequence). CDR3 length: 17 amino acids. After removal of 5 bases from V and 5 bases from J, the junction contained 13 bases not matched to a gene. To note about this clone: The target antigen is unknown.

The PCR contained 60 Vbeta and 13 Jbeta primers. Original handling: There were 80 million or so unique TCR beta chains by a later count, and about 11 million of them were shared. Sequencing used immunoSEQ multiplex PCR; TCRdb keeps in-frame clones, though not all of them. The V and J calls and clone size are taken from that table; D and trimming were inferred from the DNA. The sample includes around 180,000 clones, around nine tenths seen only once; the top ten take approximately 1.7%. The material sequenced was PBMCs. V usage is TRBV7-9 and J usage is TRBJ2-1; 9 positions match TRBD2. The origin of this receptor is a woman under 30 in good health and CMV-seronegative. The CDR3 here is CASSPWMGSGGNNEQFF. For the CDR3, the DNA is TGTGCCAGCAGCCCGTGGATGGGTAGCGGGGGAAACAATGAGCAGTTCTTC.